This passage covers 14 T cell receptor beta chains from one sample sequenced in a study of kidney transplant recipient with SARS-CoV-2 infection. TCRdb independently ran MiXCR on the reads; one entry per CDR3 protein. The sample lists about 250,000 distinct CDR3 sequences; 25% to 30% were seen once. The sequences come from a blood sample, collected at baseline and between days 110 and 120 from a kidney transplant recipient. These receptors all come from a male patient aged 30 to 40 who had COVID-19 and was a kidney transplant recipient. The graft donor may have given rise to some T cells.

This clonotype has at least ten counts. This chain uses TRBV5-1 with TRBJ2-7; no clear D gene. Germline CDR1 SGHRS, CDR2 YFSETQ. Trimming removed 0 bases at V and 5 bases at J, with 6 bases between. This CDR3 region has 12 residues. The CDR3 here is CASSLASHEQYF. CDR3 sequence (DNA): TGCGCCAGCAGCTTGGCTAGTCACGAGCAGTACTTC.

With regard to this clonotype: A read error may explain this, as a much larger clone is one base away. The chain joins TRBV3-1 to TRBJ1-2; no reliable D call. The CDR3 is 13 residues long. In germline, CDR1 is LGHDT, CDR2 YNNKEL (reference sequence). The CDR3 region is CVSSQASSYGYTF. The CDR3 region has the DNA TGTGTCAGCAGCCAAGCTTCCAGCTATGGCTACACCTTC.

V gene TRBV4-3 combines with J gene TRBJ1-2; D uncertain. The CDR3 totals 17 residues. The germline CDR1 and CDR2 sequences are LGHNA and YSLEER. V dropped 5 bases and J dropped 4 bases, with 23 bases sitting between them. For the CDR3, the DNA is TGCGCCAGCAGCTGTTCGGCAGGATGTCGAGAGACCTATGGCTACACCTTC. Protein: CASSCSAGCRETYGYTF.

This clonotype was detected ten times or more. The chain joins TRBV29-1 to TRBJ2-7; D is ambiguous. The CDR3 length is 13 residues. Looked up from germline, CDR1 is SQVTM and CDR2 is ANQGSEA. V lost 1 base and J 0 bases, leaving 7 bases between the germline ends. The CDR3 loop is CSVEADTSYEQYF. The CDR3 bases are TGCAGCGTTGAAGCTGATACCTCCTACGAGCAGTACTTC.

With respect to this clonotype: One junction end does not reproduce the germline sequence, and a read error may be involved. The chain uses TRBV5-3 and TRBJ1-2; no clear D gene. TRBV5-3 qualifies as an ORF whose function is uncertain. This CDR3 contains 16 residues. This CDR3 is CAGRHQVVRKTYGHTF. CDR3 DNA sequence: TGTGCCGGACGCCATCAAGTGGTGAGAAAGACCTATGGCCACACCTTC.

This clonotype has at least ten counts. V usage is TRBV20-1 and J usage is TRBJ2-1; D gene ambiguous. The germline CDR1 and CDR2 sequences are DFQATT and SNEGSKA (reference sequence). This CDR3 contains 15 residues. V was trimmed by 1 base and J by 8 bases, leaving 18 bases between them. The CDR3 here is CSARVPGVNVDEQFF. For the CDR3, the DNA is TGCAGTGCTAGAGTACCAGGAGTCAATGTGGATGAGCAGTTCTTC.

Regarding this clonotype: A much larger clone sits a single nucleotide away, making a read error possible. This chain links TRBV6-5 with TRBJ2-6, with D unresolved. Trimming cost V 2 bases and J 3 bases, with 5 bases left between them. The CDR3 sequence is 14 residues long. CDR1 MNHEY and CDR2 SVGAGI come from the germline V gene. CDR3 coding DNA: TGTGCCAGCAGTTACGAGGTTGGGGCCAACGTCCTGACTTTC. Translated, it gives CASSYEVGANVLTF.

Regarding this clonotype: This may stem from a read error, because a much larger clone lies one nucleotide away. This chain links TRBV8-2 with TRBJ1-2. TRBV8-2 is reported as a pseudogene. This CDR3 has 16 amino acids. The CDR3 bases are TGTGGCAGTATGTCTAGTGATAGCCGAGAGACCTATGGCTACACCTTC. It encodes CGSMSSDSRETYGYTF.

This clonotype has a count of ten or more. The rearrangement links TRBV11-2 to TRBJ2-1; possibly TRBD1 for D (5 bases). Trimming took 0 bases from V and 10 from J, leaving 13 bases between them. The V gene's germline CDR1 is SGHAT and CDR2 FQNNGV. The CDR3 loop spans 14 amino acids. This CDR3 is CASSLDIREYEQFF. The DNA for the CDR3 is TGTGCCAGCAGCTTAGACATCAGGGAATACGAGCAGTTCTTC.

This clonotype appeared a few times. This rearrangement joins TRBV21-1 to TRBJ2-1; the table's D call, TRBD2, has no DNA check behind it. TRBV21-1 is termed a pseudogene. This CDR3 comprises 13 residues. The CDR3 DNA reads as TGTGCCAGCCCGGGACTAGCGGACAATGAGCAGTTCTTC. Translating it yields CASPGLADNEQFF.

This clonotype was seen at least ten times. Here the CDR3 DNA reads TGTGCCAGCAGTGTCCCAGGGCCTTTTGCTTACGAGCAGTACTTC. Translating gives CASSVPGPFAYEQYF. This chain connects TRBV12-3 or TRBV12-4 to TRBJ2-7; a possible D gene is TRBD1 (5 bases). The V and J ends lost 5 bases and 4 bases respectively, with 18 bases between them. The CDR3 extends over 15 amino acids.

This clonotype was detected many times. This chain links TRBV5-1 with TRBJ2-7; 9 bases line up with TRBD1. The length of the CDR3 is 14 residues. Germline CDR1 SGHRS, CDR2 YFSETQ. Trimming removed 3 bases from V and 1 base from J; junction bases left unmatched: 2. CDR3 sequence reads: CASSSGQGSYEQYF. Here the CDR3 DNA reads TGCGCCAGCAGCTCGGGACAGGGTTCCTACGAGCAGTACTTC. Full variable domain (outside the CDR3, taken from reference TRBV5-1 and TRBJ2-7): KAGVTQTPRYLIKTRGQQVTLSCSPISGHRSVSWYQQTPGQGLQFLFEYFSETQRNKGNFPGRFSGRQFSNSRSEMNVSTLELGDSALYLCASSSGQGSYEQYFGPGTRLTVT.

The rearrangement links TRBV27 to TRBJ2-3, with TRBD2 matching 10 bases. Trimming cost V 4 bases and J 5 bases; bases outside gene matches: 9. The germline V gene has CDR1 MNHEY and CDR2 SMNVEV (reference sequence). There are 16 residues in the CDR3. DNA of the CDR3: TGTGCCAGCAGTTCCAAGCGGGAGGGCCGGGGAGATACGCAGTATTTT. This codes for CASSSKREGRGDTQYF.

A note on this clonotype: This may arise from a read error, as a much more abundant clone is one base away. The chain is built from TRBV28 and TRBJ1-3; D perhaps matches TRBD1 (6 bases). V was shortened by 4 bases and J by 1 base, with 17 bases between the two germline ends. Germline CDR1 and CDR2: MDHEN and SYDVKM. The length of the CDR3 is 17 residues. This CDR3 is CASSSGGARVSGNTIYF. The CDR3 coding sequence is TGTGCCAGCAGTTCCGGGGGGGCCAGGGTGTCTGGAAACACCATATATTTT.